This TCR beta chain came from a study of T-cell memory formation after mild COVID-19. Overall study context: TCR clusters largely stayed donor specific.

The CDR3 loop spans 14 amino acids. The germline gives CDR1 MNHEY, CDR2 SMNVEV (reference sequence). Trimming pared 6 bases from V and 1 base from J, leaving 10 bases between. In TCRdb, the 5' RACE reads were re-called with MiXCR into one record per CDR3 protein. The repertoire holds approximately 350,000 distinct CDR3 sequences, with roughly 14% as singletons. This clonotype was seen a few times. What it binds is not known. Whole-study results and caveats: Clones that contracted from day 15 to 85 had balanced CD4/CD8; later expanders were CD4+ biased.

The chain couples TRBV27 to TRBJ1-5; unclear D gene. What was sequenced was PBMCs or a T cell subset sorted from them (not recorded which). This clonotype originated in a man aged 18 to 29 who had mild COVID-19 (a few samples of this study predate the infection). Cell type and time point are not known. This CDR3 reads CASRPSISNQPQHF. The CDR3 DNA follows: TGTGCCAGCAGACCGTCAATAAGCAATCAGCCCCAGCATTTT.